This paragraph reports one TCR beta chain. Trimming cost V 4 bases and J 2 bases, with 12 bases left between them. The CDR3 loop spans 14 amino acids. Looked up from germline, CDR1 is LGHNA and CDR2 is YNFKEQ. This record belongs to a study of patients and donors after allogeneic stem cell transplantation. Using its own MiXCR run on the RT-PCR reads, TCRdb lists one record per CDR3 protein. Among 150,000 to 200,000 distinct CDR3 sequences, about 30% were seen once, and the ten largest hold around 3.3%. This clonotype originated in a human donor who was either an allogeneic HSCT recipient or a stem cell or donor lymphocyte infusion donor (not recorded which). It is not recorded whose cells these are; they may come from a transplant donor. The sample was blood, either unsorted or a sorted T cell fraction (not recorded which). V usage is TRBV4-2 and J usage is TRBJ2-7; a possible D gene is TRBD1 (6 bases). The CDR3: CASSRGQTTYEQYF. CDR3 nucleotides: TGTGCCAGCAGCCGAGGACAGACTACCTACGAGCAGTACTTC.